This T cell receptor (beta chain) was captured by sequencing in a study of T cell responses to AZD1222 COVID-19 vaccine. Worth noting for this clone: Its antigen is not identified.

The repertoire was sequenced with immunoSEQ multiplex PCR; TCRdb's copy has only in-frame clones and lacks some. The table has tens of thousands of clones, around 90% seen once. General study results and limits: No repertoire was sampled before or during the peak T cell response, only after it. Following two doses of AZD1222, Spike-specific TCR breadth and depth rose.

The CDR3 contains 12 residues. Germline CDR1 and CDR2: SGDLS and YYNGEE. V lost 0 bases to trimming and J lost 15 bases, with 13 bases between them. The receptor was isolated from an adult in good health. This rearrangement joins TRBV9 to TRBJ2-1; D remains ambiguous. The starting material was peripheral blood, obtained on day 0 of AZD1222 vaccination. The CDR3 region is CASSVDSRQVFF. CDR3 nucleotide sequence: TGTGCCAGCAGCGTAGATAGCCGCCAGGTGTTCTTC.